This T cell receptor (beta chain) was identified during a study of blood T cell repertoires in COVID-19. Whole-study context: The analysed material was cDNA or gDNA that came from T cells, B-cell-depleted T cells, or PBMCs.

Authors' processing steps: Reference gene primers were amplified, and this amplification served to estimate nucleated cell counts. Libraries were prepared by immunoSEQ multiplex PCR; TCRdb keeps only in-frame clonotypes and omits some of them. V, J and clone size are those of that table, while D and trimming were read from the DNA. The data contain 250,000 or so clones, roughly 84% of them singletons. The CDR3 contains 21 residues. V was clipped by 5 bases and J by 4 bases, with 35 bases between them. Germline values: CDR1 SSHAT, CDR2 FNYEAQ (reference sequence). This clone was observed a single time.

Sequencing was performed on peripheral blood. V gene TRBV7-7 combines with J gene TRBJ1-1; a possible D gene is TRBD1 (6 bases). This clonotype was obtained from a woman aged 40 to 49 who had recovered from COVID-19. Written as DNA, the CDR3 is TGTGCCAGCAGCCCTAGTACCTTGATCCGGGCAGGGACAAGGTGGATCACTGAAGCTTTCTTT. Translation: CASSPSTLIRAGTRWITEAFF.